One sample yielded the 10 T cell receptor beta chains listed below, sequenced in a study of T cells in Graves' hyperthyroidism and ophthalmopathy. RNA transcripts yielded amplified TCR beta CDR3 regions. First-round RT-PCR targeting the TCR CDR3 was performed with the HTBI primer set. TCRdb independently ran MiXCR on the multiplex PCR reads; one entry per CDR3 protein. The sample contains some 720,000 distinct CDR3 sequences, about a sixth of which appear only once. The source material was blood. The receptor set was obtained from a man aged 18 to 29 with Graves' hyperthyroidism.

The CDR3 reads CASASLAGVTGELFF. In DNA form, the CDR3 reads TGTGCCAGCGCTTCACTAGCGGGAGTCACCGGGGAGCTGTTTTTT. The J gene is TRBJ2-2, the V gene TRBV6-1, with 11 bases matching TRBD2. V lost 8 bases, J lost 4 bases, and 6 bases stayed unmatched. The germline gives CDR1 MNHNS, CDR2 SASEGT. The CDR3 has 15 amino acids.

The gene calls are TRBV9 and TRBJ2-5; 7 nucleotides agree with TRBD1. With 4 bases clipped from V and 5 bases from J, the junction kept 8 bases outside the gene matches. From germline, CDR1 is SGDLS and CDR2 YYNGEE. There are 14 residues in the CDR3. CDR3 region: CASSSMTGSETQYF. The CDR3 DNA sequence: TGTGCCAGCAGCTCCATGACAGGGTCGGAGACCCAGTACTTC. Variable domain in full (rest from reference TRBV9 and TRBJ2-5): DSGVTQTPKHLITATGQRVTLRCSPRSGDLSVYWYQQSLDQGLQFLIQYYNGEERAKGNILERFSAQQFPDLHSELNLSSLELGDSALYFCASSSMTGSETQYFGPGTRLLVL.

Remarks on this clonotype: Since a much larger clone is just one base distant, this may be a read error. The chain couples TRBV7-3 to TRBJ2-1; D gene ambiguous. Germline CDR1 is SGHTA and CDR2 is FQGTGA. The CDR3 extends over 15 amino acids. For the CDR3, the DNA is TGTGCCAACAGCTTTGGACCGACCTCCTACAATGAGCAGTTCTTC. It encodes CANSFGPTSYNEQFF.

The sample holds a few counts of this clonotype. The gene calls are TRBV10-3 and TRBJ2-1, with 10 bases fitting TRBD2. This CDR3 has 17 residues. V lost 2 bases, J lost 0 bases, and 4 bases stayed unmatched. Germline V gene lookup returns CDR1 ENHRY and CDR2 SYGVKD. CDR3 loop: CAISEVGLARSYNEQFF. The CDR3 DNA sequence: TGTGCCATCAGTGAGGTGGGACTAGCGCGCTCCTACAATGAGCAGTTCTTC.

CDR3 sequence (DNA): TGTGCCAGCAGCGGGACAGGATGGGACGAGCAGTACTTC. Translated, it gives CASSGTGWDEQYF. This rearrangement joins TRBV6-1 to TRBJ2-7, with 8 bases that match TRBD1. V was pared by 6 bases and J by 5 bases, with 6 bases of the junction left unmatched. The CDR3 runs to 13 residues. In germline, CDR1 is MNHNS, CDR2 SASEGT.

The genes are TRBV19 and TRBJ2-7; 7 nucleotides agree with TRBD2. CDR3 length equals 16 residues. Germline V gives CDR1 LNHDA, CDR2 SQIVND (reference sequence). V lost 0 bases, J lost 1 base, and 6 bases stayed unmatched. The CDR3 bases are TGTGCCAGTAGTATAGATCACGGCGGGAGATCCTACGAGCAGTACTTC. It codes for CASSIDHGGRSYEQYF. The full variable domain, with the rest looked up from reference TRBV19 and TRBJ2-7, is DGGITQSPKYLFRKEGQNVTLSCEQNLNHDAMYWYRQDPGQGLRLIYYSQIVNDFQKGDIAEGYSVSREKKESFPLTVTSAQKNPTAFYLCASSIDHGGRSYEQYFGPGTRLTVT.

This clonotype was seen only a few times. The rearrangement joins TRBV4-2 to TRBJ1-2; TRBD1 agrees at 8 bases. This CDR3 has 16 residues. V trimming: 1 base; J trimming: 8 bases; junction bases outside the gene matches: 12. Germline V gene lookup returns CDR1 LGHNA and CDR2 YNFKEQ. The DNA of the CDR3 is TGTGCCAGCAGCCAAGCCGGAGCAGGGGGCGGAGAGGGCTACACCTTC. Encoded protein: CASSQAGAGGGEGYTF.

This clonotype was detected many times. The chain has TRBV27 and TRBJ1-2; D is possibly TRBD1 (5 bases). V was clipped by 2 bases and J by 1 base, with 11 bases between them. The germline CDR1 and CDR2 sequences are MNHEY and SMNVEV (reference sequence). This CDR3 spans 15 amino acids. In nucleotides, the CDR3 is TGTGCCAGCAGTTTAAACCCGCAGGGTAACTATGGCTACACCTTC. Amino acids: CASSLNPQGNYGYTF.

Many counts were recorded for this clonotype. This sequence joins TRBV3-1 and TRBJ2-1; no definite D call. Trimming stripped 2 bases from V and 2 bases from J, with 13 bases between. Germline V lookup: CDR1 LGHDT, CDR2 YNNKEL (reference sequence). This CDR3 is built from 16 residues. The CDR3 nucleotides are TGTGCCAGCAGCCAATCCCCCGACATGGCCTACAATGAGCAGTTCTTC. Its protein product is CASSQSPDMAYNEQFF.

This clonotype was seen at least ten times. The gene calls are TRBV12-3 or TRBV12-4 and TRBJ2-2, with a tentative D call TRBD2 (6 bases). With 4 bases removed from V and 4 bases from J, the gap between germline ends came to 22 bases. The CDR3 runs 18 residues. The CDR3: CASSSVGGRAPTTGELFF. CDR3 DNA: TGTGCCAGCAGTTCCGTCGGGGGAAGGGCGCCTACCACCGGGGAGCTGTTTTTT.